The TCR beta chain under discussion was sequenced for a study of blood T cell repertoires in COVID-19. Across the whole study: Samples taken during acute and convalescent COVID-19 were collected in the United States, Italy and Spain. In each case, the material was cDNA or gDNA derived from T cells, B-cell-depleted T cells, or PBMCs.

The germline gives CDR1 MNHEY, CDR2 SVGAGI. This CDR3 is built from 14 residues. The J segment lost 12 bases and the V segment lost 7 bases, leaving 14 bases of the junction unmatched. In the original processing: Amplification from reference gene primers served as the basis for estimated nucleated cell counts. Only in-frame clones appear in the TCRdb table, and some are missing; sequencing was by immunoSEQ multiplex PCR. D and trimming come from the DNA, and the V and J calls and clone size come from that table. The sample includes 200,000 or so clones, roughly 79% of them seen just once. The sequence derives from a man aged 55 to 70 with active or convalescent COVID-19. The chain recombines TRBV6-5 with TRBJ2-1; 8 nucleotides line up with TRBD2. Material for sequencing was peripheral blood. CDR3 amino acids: CASTPAGRGGRQFF. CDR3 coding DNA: TGTGCCAGCACCCCAGCGGGGCGCGGGGGGAGGCAGTTCTTC.